Sequencing of this TCR beta chain was carried out in a study of blood T cell repertoires in COVID-19. Study in general: The United States, Italy and Spain were the sources of the acute and convalescent COVID-19 samples. Sources were T cells, B-cell-depleted T cells, or PBMCs; the material itself was cDNA or gDNA.

CDR1 and CDR2 (germline): SGHRS, YFSETQ. Trimming pared 4 bases from V and 3 bases from J, leaving 13 bases between. This CDR3 region has 14 residues. How the authors handled the data: The assay estimated nucleated cells by amplifying reference gene primers. TCRdb's copy holds only in-frame clones and misses some; the assay was immunoSEQ multiplex PCR. Clone size and V and J calls were adopted from that table, with D and trimming inferred from the DNA. The sample includes around 140,000 clones, about 83% of them seen just once. The specimen sequenced was peripheral blood. V is TRBV5-1 and J is TRBJ1-1; tentatively, D is TRBD1 (5 bases). The receptor comes from a man aged 45-65 years with acute or convalescent COVID-19. CDR3: CASSPQGWDTEAFF. The CDR3 DNA sequence: TGCGCCAGCAGCCCTCAGGGTTGGGACACTGAAGCTTTCTTT.